Reported below is one T cell receptor beta chain. The sample belongs to a study of OX40 agonist ivuxolimab in advanced cancers. The repertoire was sequenced with immunoSEQ multiplex PCR; TCRdb's copy has only in-frame clones and lacks some. The top ten clones hold around 6.9% of a sample with nearly 80,000 clones, 75% to 95% of them seen once. This receptor was identified in an adult with an advanced solid tumor such as melanoma, head and neck, liver or kidney cancer. Material: CD4+ or CD8+ T cells sorted from blood, obtained in a trial of the OX40 agonist ivuxolimab.

The CDR3 DNA is TGTGCCAGCAGTTTACTAGCGGGGGGGCAAGGCGAGCAGTACTTC. The encoded protein is CASSLLAGGQGEQYF. This chain joins TRBV27 and TRBJ2-7, with TRBD2 identical over 12 bases. The V gene's germline CDR1 is MNHEY and CDR2 SMNVEV (reference sequence). V gave up 2 bases and J gave up 6 bases; unmatched junction bases: 5. The CDR3 consists of 15 residues.